This TCR beta chain was recovered during a study of prognosis after radiotherapy for stage I lung cancer. Background on the study: About 14 patients had newly diagnosed primary stage I lung tumors, and about 5 had oligometastatic NSCLC after surgical resection of the primary tumor.

With two-round multiplex PCR, TCR beta CDR3 sequences were amplified from genomic DNA. Gene-specific primers for each TRBV and TRBJ gene drove first-round PCR. MiXCR was run by TCRdb on the multiplex PCR reads, yielding one entry per CDR3 protein. Of about 14,000 distinct CDR3 sequences listed, about 57% are singletons. The CDR3 loop spans 14 amino acids. V lost 11 bases, J lost 3 bases, and 16 bases lay in between. CDR1 and CDR2 from the germline V gene are SNHLY and FYNNEI. There were roughly 5.8 milliliters of peripheral blood drawn at each of two time points. This clonotype was found many times. The rearrangement links TRBV2 to TRBJ1-4; D remains ambiguous. The sequencing here drew on PBMCs, taken before or after stereotactic body radiation therapy (not recorded which). This receptor was obtained from a donor at least 50 years old with non-small cell lung cancer. Here the CDR3 DNA reads TGTGCCTCCCGGGCCCTCCCAGCTAATGAAAAACTGTTTTTT. This translates into CASRALPANEKLFF.